This T cell receptor (beta chain) is from a study of cytomegalovirus exposure and HLA in healthy donors. Study information: In terms of ancestry, the Caucasian-associated cluster contained about four fifths of the approximately 380 genotyped donors.

Whole-study results and caveats: Using the classifier, cytomegalovirus status was reportedly diagnosed with high specificity and sensitivity. TRBV6-2, TRBV6-3 and some other V segments were unresolvable in 87-base-pair reads.

The PCR was carried out with 60 Vbeta primers and 13 Jbeta primers. Original processing methods: Later, an analysis found about 77 million unique TCR beta chains, and roughly 9.9 million of these were shared. Generated by immunoSEQ multiplex PCR, the TCRdb table keeps only in-frame clones and is missing some. Clone size and V and J calls were adopted from that table, with D and trimming inferred from the DNA. This sample carries 140,000 to 150,000 clones, about 80% of them seen once, and the ten largest clones take roughly 2.9%. The CDR3 loop spans 14 amino acids. The germline V gene encodes CDR1 KGHSH and CDR2 LQKENI. V lost 0 bases to trimming and J lost 7 bases; unmatched junction nucleotides: 2. This clone has only a few counts. Antigen: not known.

The chain employs TRBV18 and TRBJ2-1; 8 bases align to TRBD1. The sequenced sample was PBMCs. The receptor comes from a female donor in good health and CMV-seronegative. CDR3 sequence reads: CASSPPRTGNEQFF. The CDR3 DNA reads as TGTGCCAGCTCACCACCGAGGACAGGGAATGAGCAGTTCTTC.